These T cell receptor beta chains were read from a single sample in a study of response to subunit inactivated influenza vaccine. One entry per CDR3 protein results from TCRdb running MiXCR on the RT-PCR reads. In the table there are about 570,000 distinct CDR3 sequences, 10% to 12% of which are singletons. A further study also used this sample, focusing on T cells expressing NK-cell markers.

The specimen comprised PBMCs from blood, sampled on the day of vaccination. The receptors were sampled from a man between 50 and 59 years old who received an inactivated influenza vaccine. Each CDR3 is given with its conserved first and last residue. The D gene is left open where the match is weak. Rows give clone size only sometimes, using once, few, many, or a class for an expanded clone.

j_call,clone_size,v_call,d_call,cdr3_nt,cdr3_aa
TRBJ2-7,-,TRBV3-1,-,TGTGCCACCAGGAGACAGGTTTACCCCTACGAGCAGTACTTC,CATRRQVYPYEQYF
TRBJ2-7,-,TRBV24-1,TRBD1,TGTGCCACCAGTGAAGTAGGGACAGGAGGGAAGTACTTC,CATSEVGTGGKYF
TRBJ1-3,-,TRBV6-2/TRBV6-3,-,TGTGCCAGCAGTACCCGGGTCTCTGGAAACACCATATATTTT,CASSTRVSGNTIYF
TRBJ2-1,many,TRBV20-1,-,TGCAGTGCTAGAGTCCTAGGGAGGAGCTCCTACAATGAGCAGTTCTTC,CSARVLGRSSYNEQFF
TRBJ2-7,few,TRBV12-3/TRBV12-4,-,TGTGCCAGCAGTTTGGGAATAGGCGAGCAGTACTTC,CASSLGIGEQYF
TRBJ1-2,many,TRBV6-6,TRBD1,TGTGCCAGCAGTCCCAACACAGGGGAAGGCTACACCTTC,CASSPNTGEGYTF
TRBJ2-3,-,TRBV6-5,-,TGTGCCAGCAGTTACGGCAGACCAACAGATACGCAGTATTTT,CASSYGRPTDTQYF
TRBJ1-3,few,TRBV12-3/TRBV12-4,-,TGTGCCACCAGTTTACGGGGGTTTGGAAACACCATATATTTT,CATSLRGFGNTIYF
TRBJ2-2,few,TRBV5-1,TRBD1,TGCGCCAGCAGCTTCGCTGGACAGGGGAACACCGGGGAGCTGTTTTTT,CASSFAGQGNTGELFF
TRBJ2-4,few,TRBV5-4,TRBD2,TGTGCCAGCAGCTTGGGGCTAGCGGGGGGGAGAGGCAAAAACATTCAGTACTTC,CASSLGLAGGRGKNIQYF
TRBJ2-1,few,TRBV2,-,TGTGCCAGCAACCGGAGGGTCCGCTCCTACAATGAGCAGTTCTTC,CASNRRVRSYNEQFF
TRBJ2-1,-,TRBV7-9,-,TGTGCCAGCAACTCGGGGTTAAATGAGCAGTTCTTC,CASNSGLNEQFF
TRBJ2-1,-,TRBV4-3,TRBD2,TGCGCCAGCAGCCAAGAGGCTAGCGGGGGGGTAGTTAATGAGCAGTTCTTC,CASSQEASGGVVNEQFF
TRBJ2-4,few,TRBV27,-,TGTGCCAGCAGTTCGTCGGGACTCAAAAACATTCAGTACTTC,CASSSSGLKNIQYF
TRBJ2-1,-,TRBV9,-,TGTGCCAGCAGCGTTACACTAGTAAGCTCCTACAATGAGCAGTTCTTC,CASSVTLVSSYNEQFF
TRBJ2-7,-,TRBV20-1,TRBD2,TGCAGTACCCGGAGTGGGGGGGACTACGAGCAGTACTTC,CSTRSGGDYEQYF
TRBJ2-5,-,TRBV5-1,TRBD1,TGCGCCAGCAGCCCTGGGACAGCCCCAAGGTTAGAGACCCAGTACTTC,CASSPGTAPRLETQYF
TRBJ2-1,-,TRBV20-1,TRBD2,TGCAGTGCTAGAGCTATAGCCGGGAGGGGACTCTTC,CSARAIAGRGLF
TRBJ1-5,few,TRBV6-1,TRBD1,TGTGCCAGCAGCACTAAGGGGACAGCATATCAGCCCCAGCATTTT,CASSTKGTAYQPQHF
TRBJ2-7,-,TRBV7-9,TRBD2,TGTGCCAGCAGCTTAGGAAGACTAGCGGGTCTCTCCGAGCAGTACTTC,CASSLGRLAGLSEQYF
TRBJ2-3,few,TRBV5-1,-,TGCGCCAGCAGCTTGGACCCACCCACAGATACGCAGTATTTT,CASSLDPPTDTQYF
TRBJ1-4,many,TRBV7-9,TRBD1,TGTGCCAGCAGCCCCGGACAGGGGGGTGAAAAACTGTTTTTT,CASSPGQGGEKLFF
TRBJ2-7,few,TRBV29-1,TRBD1,TGCAGCGTTACGAGGACAGGGGGCTACGAGCAGTACTTC,CSVTRTGGYEQYF
TRBJ2-1,few,TRBV20-1,-,TGCAGTGCTAGGGGGGGACCCAATGAGCAGTTCTTC,CSARGGPNEQFF
TRBJ2-4,-,TRBV12-3/TRBV12-4,TRBD2,TGTGCCAGCAGGACAGCGGGGGGGCCTAAAAACATTCAGTACTTC,CASRTAGGPKNIQYF
TRBJ2-1,-,TRBV7-9,TRBD2,TGTGCCAGCAGCTTATCAGTAGGGGAGGGGTACAATGAGCAGTTCTTC,CASSLSVGEGYNEQFF
TRBJ2-1,-,TRBV6-7,-,TGTGCCAGCAGTTACTCGAGCGTCAACTCCTACAATGAGCAGTTCTTC,CASSYSSVNSYNEQFF
TRBJ1-6,few,TRBV12-3/TRBV12-4,TRBD1,TGTGCCAGCAGTCTCCGGGACAGGGGGACAAATTCACCCCTCCACTTT,CASSLRDRGTNSPLHF
TRBJ2-7,-,TRBV5-6,-,TGTGCCAGCAGCTTGGGCGGGCCTTCCTACGAGCAGTACTTC,CASSLGGPSYEQYF
TRBJ1-1,few,TRBV3-1,-,TGTGCCAGCAGCCAGGGCTTCCTGGCAACTGAAGCTTTCTTT,CASSQGFLATEAFF
TRBJ2-1,few,TRBV24-1,TRBD2,TGTGCCACCAGTCCTGCCCCCGGGACTGGCGGGAGAGGGGACTCCTACAATGAGCAGTTCTTC,CATSPAPGTGGRGDSYNEQFF
TRBJ2-5,few,TRBV24-1,-,TGTGCCACCAGTGAACCTGCCGGGTACCAAGAGACCCAGTACTTC,CATSEPAGYQETQYF
TRBJ1-4,few,TRBV4-3,-,TGCGCCAGCAGCCAAGATCCTGGACTGAATGAAAAACTGTTTTTT,CASSQDPGLNEKLFF
TRBJ2-5,few,TRBV19,-,TGTGCCAGTAGTATAGAAGCTTTGGGGACCCAGTACTTC,CASSIEALGTQYF
TRBJ1-4,-,TRBV3-1,-,TGTGCCAGCAGCCAAAGGCCTGGTGAAAAACTGTTTTTT,CASSQRPGEKLFF
TRBJ2-1,-,TRBV4-2,-,TGTGCCAGCAGCCAAGATCTACACAATGAGCAGTTCTTC,CASSQDLHNEQFF
TRBJ1-2,many,TRBV27,-,TGTGCCAGCAGTTTTGACGGGGTCTATGGCTACACCTTC,CASSFDGVYGYTF
TRBJ1-1,-,TRBV5-1,TRBD1,TGCGCCAGCAGCCCGGGGACAGGGGCGAACACTGAAGCTTTCTTT,CASSPGTGANTEAFF
TRBJ1-2,-,TRBV14,-,TGTGCCAGCAGCCACTCAACCAGGAGTAACTATGGCTACACCTTC,CASSHSTRSNYGYTF
TRBJ2-7,many,TRBV7-9,-,TGTGCCAGCAGCTTAGACCTCTCCTCCTACGAGCAGTACTTC,CASSLDLSSYEQYF
TRBJ2-1,few,TRBV10-3,-,TGTGCCATCAGTGAGGCAAGCGAATTTGAGCAGTTCTTC,CAISEASEFEQFF
TRBJ2-1,-,TRBV18,-,TGTGCCAGCTCACACAACGGGATAATGAGCTCCTACAATGAGCAGTTCTTC,CASSHNGIMSSYNEQFF
TRBJ2-3,few,TRBV2,TRBD2,TGTGCCAGCACCGAAAGGGCTAGCGGGGGTTCTAGCACAGATACGCAGTATTTT,CASTERASGGSSTDTQYF
TRBJ2-5,few,TRBV7-2,-,TGTGCCAGCAGCTTAGTCTTGAACAGGGCGGAGACCCAGTACTTC,CASSLVLNRAETQYF
TRBJ1-5,-,TRBV5-1,TRBD1,TGCGCCAGCAGCTTCCAGACAGGGTCCAATCAGCCCCAGCATTTT,CASSFQTGSNQPQHF
TRBJ2-5,few,TRBV28,-,TGTGCCAGCAGTCTCCGGAGCGGGCCTGAGACCCAGTACTTC,CASSLRSGPETQYF
TRBJ2-3,few,TRBV11-2,-,TGTGCCAGCAGCTTTCATGACCCTAGAACAGATACGCAGTATTTT,CASSFHDPRTDTQYF
TRBJ1-2,-,TRBV15,TRBD1,TGTGCCACCGAGGGGAGGGGGCGAAATGGCTACACCTTC,CATEGRGRNGYTF
TRBJ2-2,many,TRBV12-3/TRBV12-4,-,TGTGCCAGCAGTTTGGCCGGGATCAACACCGGGGAGCTGTTTTTT,CASSLAGINTGELFF
TRBJ2-7,few,TRBV6-5,-,TGTGCCAGCAGTTATGGGACATACTACGAGCAGTACTTC,CASSYGTYYEQYF
TRBJ2-1,-,TRBV5-1,-,TGCGCCAGCAGCTTGAGGCAGGGGACGGGCAATGAGCAGTTCTTC,CASSLRQGTGNEQFF
TRBJ1-3,-,TRBV18,-,TGTGCCAGCTCATTCGGTGGGCAACTCTCTGGAAACACCATATATTTT,CASSFGGQLSGNTIYF
TRBJ1-1,few,TRBV2,-,TGTGCCAGCAGTACAAAGACGAACACTGAAGCTTTCTTT,CASSTKTNTEAFF
TRBJ2-7,many,TRBV5-1,-,TGCGCCAGCAGCCGAGACCGGGACGAGCAGTACTTC,CASSRDRDEQYF
TRBJ2-2,few,TRBV19,TRBD1,TGTGCCAGTACCCAGCAGGGGGCAACCGGGGAGCTGTTTTTT,CASTQQGATGELFF
TRBJ2-3,few,TRBV10-2,TRBD2,TGCGCCAGCAGTGTCTGGGCTAGCGGGGGGCTGGAGCCGCAGTATTTT,CASSVWASGGLEPQYF
TRBJ2-3,-,TRBV6-4,TRBD1,TGTGCCAGCAGTGACACAGGGGTGGGTACAGATACGCAGTATTTT,CASSDTGVGTDTQYF